Shown below are 22 T cell receptor beta chains from a single sample sequenced in a study of T cell changes during pregnancy in multiple sclerosis (dated by TCRdb to between 2018 and 2021). Library construction relied on the immunoSEQ multiplex PCR assay. TCRdb retrieved this table from immuneACCESS and kept in-frame rearrangements only. Not all clones are present; in checked studies, unresolved V genes account for under half, and no reason is known for the remainder. The sample data list about 46,000 clones, and 85% to 95% of these were observed just once. The ten top clones hold roughly 4% of the sample. The sample consisted of CD8+ T cells from peripheral blood mononuclear cells, taken after pregnancy. The receptors here all came from a female donor with multiple sclerosis, enrolled in a pregnancy study.

CDR3 loop: CASSQDDSWQETQYF. CDR3 nucleotide sequence: TGCGCCAGCAGCCAAGATGACAGTTGGCAAGAGACCCAGTACTTC. The chain carries TRBV4-3 and TRBJ2-5, with D perhaps TRBD1 (5 bases). Trimming took 0 bases from V and 2 from J, leaving 10 bases between them. CDR3 length equals 15 residues. Germline CDR1 reads LGHNA; CDR2 reads YSLEER.

This chain uses TRBV5-8 with TRBJ1-3; D uncertain. Trimming took off 1 base at V and 3 bases at J, with 11 bases between the two ends. The V gene's germline CDR1 is SGHTS and CDR2 YDEGEE. The length of the CDR3 is 15 residues. The CDR3 coding sequence is TGTGCCAGCAGCTTGAGCCTAACAGATGGAAACACCATATATTTT. Translating gives CASSLSLTDGNTIYF.

V usage is TRBV10-2 and J usage is TRBJ2-3; 10 nucleotides align to TRBD2. This CDR3 region has 14 residues. The germline CDR1 and CDR2 sequences are WSHSY and SAAADI. Trimming took 6 bases from V and 5 from J; bases not matched to a gene: 5. For the CDR3, the DNA is TGCGCCAGCAGCGCTAGCGGGAGCGGAGATACGCAGTATTTT. It yields the protein CASSASGSGDTQYF.

This clone was detected a few times. The V call is TRBV4-2, the J call TRBJ1-5, with a possible D match to TRBD1 (5 bases). CDR1 is LGHNA and CDR2 is YNFKEQ in the germline V gene. V gave up 4 bases and J gave up 3 bases, with 10 bases separating them. The CDR3 consists of 14 residues. The CDR3 DNA follows: TGTGCCAGCAGCCCCCAGGGCCCCAATCAGCCCCAGCATTTT. This codes for CASSPQGPNQPQHF.

The chain is built from TRBV13 and TRBJ2-1, with 11 bases that match TRBD2. The germline V gene has CDR1 PRHDT and CDR2 FYEKMQ (reference sequence). Trimming at V came to 5 bases and at J to 6 bases, leaving 6 bases not matched to a gene. The CDR3 sequence is 15 residues long. CDR3 protein: CASSPPGLAGNEQFF. The CDR3, as DNA: TGTGCCAGCAGCCCTCCTGGACTAGCGGGCAATGAGCAGTTCTTC.

V gene TRBV19 combines with J gene TRBJ1-2; D is possibly TRBD1 (6 bases). Germline V gene lookup returns CDR1 LNHDA and CDR2 SQIVND (reference sequence). V lost 6 bases, J lost 3 bases, and 11 bases lay in between. CDR3 length equals 13 residues. CDR3 in DNA: TGTGCCAGTAGGGATCAGGGGTACTATGGCTACACCTTC. Translation: CASRDQGYYGYTF.

As for this clone: The same CDR3 also results from other DNA sequences found in this sample. The V gene is TRBV5-4, the J gene TRBJ2-1; tentatively, D is TRBD1 (6 bases). Germline V gives CDR1 SGHNT, CDR2 YYREEE (reference sequence). There are 13 residues in the CDR3. The V and J ends lost 10 bases and 1 base respectively, with 12 bases between them. CDR3 in amino acids: CASRGGSYNEQFF. DNA of the CDR3: TGTGCCTCTCGAGGGGGTTCCTACAATGAGCAGTTCTTC.

CDR3 sequence reads: CASKPGTSIDSNQPQHF. As DNA, the CDR3 is TGTGCCAGCAAACCCGGGACAAGCATTGATAGCAATCAGCCCCAGCATTTT. The chain carries TRBV27 and TRBJ1-5, with D perhaps TRBD1 (6 bases). This CDR3 is built from 17 residues. Germline V CDR1 and CDR2: MNHEY, SMNVEV (reference sequence). Trimming cost V 7 bases and J 0 bases, with 19 bases left between them.

This clone was observed a handful of times. The rearrangement joins TRBV30 to TRBJ1-1; tentative D call: TRBD1 (6 bases). Deletions cut 2 bases from V and 8 bases from J, with 18 bases between. This CDR3 comprises 14 residues. From germline, CDR1 is GTSNPN and CDR2 SVGIG (reference sequence). The CDR3 loop reads CAWSSGVGTQEAFF. CDR3 DNA: TGTGCCTGGAGTTCGGGCGTAGGGACACAAGAAGCTTTCTTT.

The chain carries TRBV28 and TRBJ2-1; 7 bases agree with TRBD2. V lost 2 bases and J lost 6; bases outside the gene matches: 1. The CDR3 spans 13 residues. CDR1 is MDHEN and CDR2 is SYDVKM in the germline V gene. Here the CDR3 reads CASSLGRANEQFF. DNA of the CDR3: TGTGCCAGCAGTTTAGGGAGGGCCAATGAGCAGTTCTTC.

The chain combines TRBV7-8 with TRBJ2-5; D remains unclear. The J call may be incorrect, as the DNA end agrees better with TRBJ2-7. The length of the CDR3 is 13 residues. Germline-derived CDR1 and CDR2 are SGHVS and FQNEAQ. Written as DNA, the CDR3 is TGTGCCAGCAGGGCCCCCGGCTACTACGAGCAGTACTTC. This codes for CASRAPGYYEQYF.

The V gene is TRBV6-1, the J gene TRBJ2-1; D gene uncertain. The V gene's germline CDR1 is MNHNS and CDR2 SASEGT. There are 14 residues in the CDR3. Trimming removed 3 bases at V and 3 bases at J, with 9 bases between. This CDR3 is CASSERGSYNEQFF. The CDR3 nucleotides are TGTGCCAGCAGTGAGAGAGGCAGCTACAATGAGCAGTTCTTC.

CDR3 loop: CASGPGTLFEQYF. The CDR3 nucleotides are TGTGCCAGCGGCCCAGGGACTCTTTTTGAGCAGTACTTC. The gene calls are TRBV27 and TRBJ2-7; TRBD2 is a possible D gene (6 bases). From germline, CDR1 is MNHEY and CDR2 SMNVEV (reference sequence). Trimming removed 8 bases from V and 7 bases from J, with 18 bases in between. The CDR3 has 13 residues.

The chain couples TRBV6-5 to TRBJ2-1; D might be TRBD1 (6 bases). V dropped 7 bases and J dropped 6 bases, with 19 bases sitting between them. The V gene's germline CDR1 is MNHEY and CDR2 SVGAGI. The CDR3 extends over 15 amino acids. The CDR3 DNA sequence: TGTGCCAGCACCGCCCCGACAGGCCTCTCCAATGAGCAGTTCTTC. Translation: CASTAPTGLSNEQFF.

The rearrangement uses TRBV27 and TRBJ2-1, with D hard to call. The CDR3 spans 13 residues. Germline CDR1 and CDR2: MNHEY and SMNVEV (reference sequence). V was clipped by 2 bases and J by 7 bases, with 9 bases between them. CDR3 nucleotides: TGTGCCAGCAGTTTAAAGAGTTTAAATGAGCAGTTCTTC. This codes for CASSLKSLNEQFF.

This sequence joins TRBV7-2 and TRBJ2-1; 9 positions match TRBD1. The J segment lost 1 base and the V segment lost 5 bases, leaving 9 bases of the junction unmatched. The CDR3 extends over 17 amino acids. Germline V gene data show CDR1 as SGHTA and CDR2 as FQGNSA. CDR3 DNA sequence: TGTGCCAGCAGCCCAGGGGACAGGGTTAGATCCTACAATGAGCAGTTCTTC. It codes for CASSPGDRVRSYNEQFF.

The V call is TRBV6-4, the J call TRBJ1-2, with D perhaps TRBD1 (6 bases). This CDR3 has 18 residues. Per the germline V gene, CDR1 is MRHNA and CDR2 is SNTAGT. V lost 3 bases and J 3 bases, leaving 23 bases between the germline ends. DNA for the CDR3: TGTGCCAGCAGTGAGGGCCCATTACAGGGAATGGTCGACTATGGCTACACCTTC. This encodes CASSEGPLQGMVDYGYTF.

The chain uses TRBV28 and TRBJ2-7, with TRBD1 identical over 10 bases. The CDR3 contains 16 residues. Germline CDR1 and CDR2: MDHEN and SYDVKM. Germline trimming cut 5 bases from V and 7 bases from J; bases unmatched to any gene: 14. The CDR3 spells CASSLTPGTGAGEQYF. CDR3 nucleotide sequence: TGTGCCAGCAGTCTCACCCCCGGGACAGGGGCGGGGGAGCAGTACTTC.

The chain joins TRBV7-9 to TRBJ2-7; tentatively, D is TRBD2 (5 bases). The ends were cut back, 3 bases at V and 6 bases at J, with 15 bases in the middle. The CDR3 is 14 amino acids. Germline CDR1 and CDR2: SEHNR and FQNEAQ (reference sequence). CDR3 bases: TGTGCCAGCAGCTTGCATGAAACTAGTTTCGAGCAGTACTTC. Translation: CASSLHETSFEQYF.

The CDR3 loop is CASSADRGVSGYYNEQFF. In DNA form, the CDR3 reads TGTGCCAGCAGCGCGGACAGGGGTGTTAGCGGCTACTACAATGAGCAGTTCTTC. The V call is TRBV9, the J call TRBJ2-1; 9 nucleotides align to TRBD1. The CDR3 runs to 18 residues. Per the germline V gene, CDR1 is SGDLS and CDR2 is YYNGEE. The V segment lost 3 bases and the J segment 3 bases; nucleotides outside the gene matches: 13. Looking up the rest from reference TRBV9 and TRBJ2-1 gives the full variable domain: DSGVTQTPKHLITATGQRVTLRCSPRSGDLSVYWYQQSLDQGLQFLIQYYNGEERAKGNILERFSAQQFPDLHSELNLSSLELGDSALYFCASSADRGVSGYYNEQFFGPGTRLTVL.

This clone was seen only once. The V and J genes are TRBV6-1 and TRBJ1-5; a possible D gene is TRBD1 (5 bases). V shed 2 bases and J shed 5 bases, with 16 bases lying between them. This CDR3 is built from 16 residues. Looked up from germline, CDR1 is MNHNS and CDR2 is SASEGT. The CDR3 here is CASSEFFTQADQPQHF. The CDR3 region has the DNA TGTGCCAGCAGTGAATTTTTCACACAGGCCGATCAGCCCCAGCATTTT.

This chain links TRBV21-1 with TRBJ1-2; TRBD1 is the table's D call and was not checked against the DNA. TRBV21-1 is a pseudogene. The CDR3 runs 15 residues. CDR3 nucleotide sequence: TGTGCCAGCGCCCCGGGGGGACAGGGGGATTGTGGCTACACCTTC. It specifies CASAPGGQGDCGYTF.